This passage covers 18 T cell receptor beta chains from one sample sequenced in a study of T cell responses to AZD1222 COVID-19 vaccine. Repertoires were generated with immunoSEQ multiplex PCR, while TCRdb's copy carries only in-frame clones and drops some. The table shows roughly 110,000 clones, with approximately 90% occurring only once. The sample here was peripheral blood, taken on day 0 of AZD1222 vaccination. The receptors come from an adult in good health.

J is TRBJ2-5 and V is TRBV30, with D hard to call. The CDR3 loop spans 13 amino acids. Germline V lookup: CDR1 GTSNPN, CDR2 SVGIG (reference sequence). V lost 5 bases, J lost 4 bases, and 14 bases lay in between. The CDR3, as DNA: TGTGCCTGGGCGAACGTAGTGATAGAGACCCAGTACTTC. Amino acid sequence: CAWANVVIETQYF.

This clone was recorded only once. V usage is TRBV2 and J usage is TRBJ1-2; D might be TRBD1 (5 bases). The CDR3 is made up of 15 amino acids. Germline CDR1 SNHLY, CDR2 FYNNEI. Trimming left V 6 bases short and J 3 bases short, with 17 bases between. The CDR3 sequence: CASRNPQGAYYGYTF. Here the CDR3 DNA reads TGTGCCAGCAGGAACCCGCAGGGTGCTTACTATGGCTACACCTTC.

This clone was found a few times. The CDR3: CASSQDRGSSYEQYF. The CDR3 DNA follows: TGTGCCAGCAGTCAGGACAGGGGGAGCTCCTACGAGCAGTACTTC. The chain combines TRBV6-5 with TRBJ2-7; TRBD1 agrees at 10 bases. The CDR3 runs 15 residues. Germline loops: CDR1 MNHEY, CDR2 SVGAGI. V was pared by 5 bases and J by 0 bases, with 4 bases of the junction left unmatched.

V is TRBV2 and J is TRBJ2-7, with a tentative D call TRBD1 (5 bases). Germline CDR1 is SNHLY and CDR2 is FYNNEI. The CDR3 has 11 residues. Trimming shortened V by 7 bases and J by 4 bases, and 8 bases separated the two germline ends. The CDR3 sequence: CASITGYEQYF. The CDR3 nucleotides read TGTGCCAGCATTACAGGTTACGAGCAGTACTTC.

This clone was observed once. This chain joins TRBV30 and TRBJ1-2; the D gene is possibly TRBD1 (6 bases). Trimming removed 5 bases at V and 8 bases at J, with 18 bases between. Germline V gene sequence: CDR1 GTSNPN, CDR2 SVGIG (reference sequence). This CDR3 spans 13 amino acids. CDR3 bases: TGTGCCTGGTCGGGCTATGCAGGGGACGGCTACACCTTC. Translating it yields CAWSGYAGDGYTF.

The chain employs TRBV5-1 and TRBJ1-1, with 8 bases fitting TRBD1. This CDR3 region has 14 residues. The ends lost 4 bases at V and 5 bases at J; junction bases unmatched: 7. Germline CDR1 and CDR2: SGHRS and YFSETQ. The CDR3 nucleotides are TGCGCCAGCAGCGAGGGACAGGTTGGGACTGAAGCTTTCTTT. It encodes CASSEGQVGTEAFF.

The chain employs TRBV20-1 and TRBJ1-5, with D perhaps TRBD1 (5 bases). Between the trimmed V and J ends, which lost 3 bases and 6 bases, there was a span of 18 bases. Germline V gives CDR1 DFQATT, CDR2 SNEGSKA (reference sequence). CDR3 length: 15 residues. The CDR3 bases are TGCAGTGCTAGTCCCGGGACCCTCGGGGTTCAGCCCCAGCATTTT. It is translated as CSASPGTLGVQPQHF.

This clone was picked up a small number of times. The chain's CDR3 is CASVVGAGNTIYF. The CDR3, as DNA: TGTGCCAGCGTCGTAGGCGCTGGAAACACCATATATTTT. This sequence joins TRBV12-3 or TRBV12-4 and TRBJ1-3; no clear D. The V gene lost 8 bases and the J gene lost 2 bases, with 10 bases spanning the gap. This CDR3 comprises 13 residues.

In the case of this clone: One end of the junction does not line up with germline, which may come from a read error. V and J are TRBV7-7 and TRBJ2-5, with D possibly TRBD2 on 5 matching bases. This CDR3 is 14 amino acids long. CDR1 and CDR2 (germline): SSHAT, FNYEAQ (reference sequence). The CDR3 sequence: CASSPLTGLETQYF. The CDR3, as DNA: TGTGCTAGCAGCCCGTTGACGGGGTTGGAGACCCAGTACTTC.

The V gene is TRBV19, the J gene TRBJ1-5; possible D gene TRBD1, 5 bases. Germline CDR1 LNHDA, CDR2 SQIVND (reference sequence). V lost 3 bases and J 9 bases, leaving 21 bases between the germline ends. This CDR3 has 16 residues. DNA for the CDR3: TGTGCCAGTAGTATTCCCCGATCAGGGTCTATGGGGCCCCAGCATTTT. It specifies CASSIPRSGSMGPQHF.

CDR3 coding DNA: TGTGCCAGCAGTCCCTACCGACAGGCCCACGAGCAGTACTTC. Encoded protein: CASSPYRQAHEQYF. The chain combines TRBV6-5 with TRBJ2-7, with TRBD1 as a possible D gene (6 bases). Germline lookup yields CDR1 MNHEY and CDR2 SVGAGI. The germline V and J ends were trimmed by 5 bases and 5 bases, with 16 bases remaining between them. This CDR3 has 14 residues.

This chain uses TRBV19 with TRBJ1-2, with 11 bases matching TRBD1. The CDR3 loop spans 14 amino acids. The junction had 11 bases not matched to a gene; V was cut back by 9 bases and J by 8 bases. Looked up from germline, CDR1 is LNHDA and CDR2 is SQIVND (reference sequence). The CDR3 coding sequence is TGTGCCAGCCTGGACCCGGGACAGGGGGACGGCTACACCTTC. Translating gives CASLDPGQGDGYTF.

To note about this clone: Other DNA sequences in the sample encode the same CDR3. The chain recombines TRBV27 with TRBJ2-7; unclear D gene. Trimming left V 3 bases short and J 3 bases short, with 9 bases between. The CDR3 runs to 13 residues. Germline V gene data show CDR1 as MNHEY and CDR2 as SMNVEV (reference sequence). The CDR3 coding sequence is TGTGCCAGCAGTTTCTCCGGGTACTACGAGCAGTACTTC. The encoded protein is CASSFSGYYEQYF.

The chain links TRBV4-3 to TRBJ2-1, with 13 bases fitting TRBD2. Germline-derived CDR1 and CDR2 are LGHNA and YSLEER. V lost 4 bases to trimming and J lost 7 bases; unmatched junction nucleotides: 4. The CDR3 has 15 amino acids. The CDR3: CASSRTSGGVNEQFF. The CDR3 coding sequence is TGCGCCAGCAGCCGTACTAGCGGGGGGGTGAATGAGCAGTTCTTC.

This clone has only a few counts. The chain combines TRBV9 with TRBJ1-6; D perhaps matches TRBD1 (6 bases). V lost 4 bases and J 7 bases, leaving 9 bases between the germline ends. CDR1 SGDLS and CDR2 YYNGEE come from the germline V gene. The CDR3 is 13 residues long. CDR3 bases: TGTGCCAGCAGCACAACAGGGAATTCACCCCTCCACTTT. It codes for CASSTTGNSPLHF. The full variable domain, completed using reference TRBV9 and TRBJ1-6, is DSGVTQTPKHLITATGQRVTLRCSPRSGDLSVYWYQQSLDQGLQFLIQYYNGEERAKGNILERFSAQQFPDLHSELNLSSLELGDSALYFCASSTTGNSPLHFGNGTRLTVT.

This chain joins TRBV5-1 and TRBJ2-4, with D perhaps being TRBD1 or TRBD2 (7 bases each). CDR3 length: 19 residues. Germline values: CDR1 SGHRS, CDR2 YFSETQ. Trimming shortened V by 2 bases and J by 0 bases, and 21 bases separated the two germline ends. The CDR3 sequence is CASSFYSRGGGRAKNIQYF. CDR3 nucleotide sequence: TGCGCCAGCAGCTTTTATTCCCGGGGAGGGGGCCGAGCCAAAAACATTCAGTACTTC.

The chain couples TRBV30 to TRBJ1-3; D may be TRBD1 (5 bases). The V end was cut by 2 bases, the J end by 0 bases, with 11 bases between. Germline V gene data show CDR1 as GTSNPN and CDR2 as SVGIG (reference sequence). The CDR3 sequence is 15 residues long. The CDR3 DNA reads TGTGCCTGGAGTCCCAACAGGATCTCTGGAAACACCATATATTTT. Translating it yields CAWSPNRISGNTIYF.

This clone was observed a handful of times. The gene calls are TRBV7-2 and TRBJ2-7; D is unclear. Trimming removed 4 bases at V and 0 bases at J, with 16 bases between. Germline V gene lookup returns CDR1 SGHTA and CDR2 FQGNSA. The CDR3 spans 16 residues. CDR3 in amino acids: CASSSPSPGISYEQYF. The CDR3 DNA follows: TGTGCCAGCAGCTCCCCATCTCCAGGAATCTCCTACGAGCAGTACTTC.